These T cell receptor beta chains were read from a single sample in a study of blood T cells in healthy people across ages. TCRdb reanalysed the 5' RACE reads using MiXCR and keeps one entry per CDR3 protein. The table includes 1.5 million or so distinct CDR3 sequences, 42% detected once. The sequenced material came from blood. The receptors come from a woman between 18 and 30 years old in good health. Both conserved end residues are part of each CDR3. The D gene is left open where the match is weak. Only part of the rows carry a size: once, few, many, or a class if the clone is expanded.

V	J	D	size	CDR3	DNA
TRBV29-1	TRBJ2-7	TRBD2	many	CSVEVSSGLDEQYF	TGCAGCGTTGAAGTATCTAGCGGTTTGGACGAGCAGTACTTC
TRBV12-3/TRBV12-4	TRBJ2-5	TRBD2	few	CASSFKAGGPSGETQYF	TGTGCCAGCAGTTTTAAGGCGGGAGGGCCAAGTGGAGAGACCCAGTACTTC
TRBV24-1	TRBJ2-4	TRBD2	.	CATSDSGTSGGPQNIQYF	TGTGCCACCAGTGATTCCGGGACTAGCGGGGGGCCGCAAAACATTCAGTACTTC
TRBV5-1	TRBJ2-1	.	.	CASSPADGANEQFF	TGCGCCAGCAGCCCCGCGGACGGAGCCAATGAGCAGTTCTTC
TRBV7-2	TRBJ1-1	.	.	CASSPMGVRGNTEAFF	TGTGCCAGCAGCCCCATGGGTGTTAGGGGAAACACTGAAGCTTTCTTT
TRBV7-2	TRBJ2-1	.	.	CASSTRTYSNEQFF	TGTGCCAGCAGCACCAGGACTTATTCCAATGAGCAGTTCTTT
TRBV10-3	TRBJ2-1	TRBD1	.	CAIIWDSYEQFF	TGTGCCATCATTTGGGACAGCTACGAGCAGTTCTTC
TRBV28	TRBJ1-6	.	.	CASTMTANLYNSPLHF	TGTGCCAGCACCATGACAGCCAACCTCTATAATTCACCCCTCCACTTT
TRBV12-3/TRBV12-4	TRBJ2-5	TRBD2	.	CASSFFREGLETQYF	TGTGCCAGCAGTTTTTTTCGGGAGGGCCTTGAGACCCAGTACTTC
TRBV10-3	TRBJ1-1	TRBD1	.	CASEGGTANTEAFF	TGTGCCTCCGAAGGAGGGACAGCGAACACTGAAGCTTTCTTT
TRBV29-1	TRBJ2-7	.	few	CSVEGQRTYEQYF	TGCAGCGTTGAAGGACAGAGGACCTACGAGCAGTACTTC
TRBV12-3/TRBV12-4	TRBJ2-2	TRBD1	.	CASSPRGTGNTGELFF	TGTGCCAGCAGTCCCCGGGGGACAGGGAACACCGGGGAGCTGTTTTTT
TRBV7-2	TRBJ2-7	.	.	CASSPLSGTDGVEQYF	TGTGCCAGCAGCCCTCTTAGCGGAACGGACGGCGTCGAGCAGTACTTC
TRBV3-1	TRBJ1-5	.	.	CASNSLDQPQHF	TGTGCCAGCAACTCTTTGGATCAGCCCCAGCATTTT
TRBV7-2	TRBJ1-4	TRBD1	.	CASSRGQGGERLFF	TGTGCCAGCAGCCGAGGACAGGGGGGAGAAAGACTGTTTTTT
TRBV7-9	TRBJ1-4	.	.	CASSLATAPAAKLFF	TGTGCCAGCAGCTTAGCGACTGCTCCCGCGGCAAAACTGTTTTTT